Below are 9 T cell receptor beta chains sequenced from a single sample in a study of blood T cell repertoires in COVID-19. Clones were sequenced by immunoSEQ multiplex PCR, and TCRdb holds only the in-frame ones, with some missing. This table has about 480,000 clones, 89% appearing once. The sequenced material came from peripheral blood. The source is a man younger than 35 with COVID-19, enrolled during active disease.

This clone was picked up one time. The chain recombines TRBV2 with TRBJ1-4; D unclear. CDR1 and CDR2 (germline): SNHLY, FYNNEI. Trimming stripped 8 bases from V and 5 bases from J, with 12 bases between. CDR3 size: 13 residues. CDR3 bases: TGTGCCAGCTCTACGAGAGGGAATGAAAAACTGTTTTTT. Its translation: CASSTRGNEKLFF.

The rearrangement joins TRBV2 to TRBJ2-5; D possibly corresponds to TRBD2 (6 bases). Germline V gene data show CDR1 as SNHLY and CDR2 as FYNNEI. The CDR3 consists of 16 residues. V lost 5 bases and J 6 bases, leaving 22 bases between the germline ends. Here the CDR3 reads CASSTGGGDPMKTQYF. The CDR3 DNA reads TGTGCCAGCAGTACAGGAGGAGGGGACCCAATGAAGACCCAGTACTTC. Complete variable domain (other parts from reference TRBV2 and TRBJ2-5): EPEVTQTPSHQVTQMGQEVILRCVPISNHLYFYWYRQILGQKVEFLVSFYNNEISEKSEIFDDQFSVERPDGSNFTLKIRSTKLEDSAMYFCASSTGGGDPMKTQYFGPGTRLLVL.

The CDR3 protein is CASTLGGKGLPDTQYF. In DNA, the CDR3 is TGCGCCAGCACGTTGGGCGGGAAAGGTCTCCCAGATACGCAGTATTTT. This chain joins TRBV5-1 and TRBJ2-3; maybe TRBD2 (6 bases). V lost 6 bases, J lost 4 bases, and 21 bases lay in between. Germline V gene data show CDR1 as SGHRS and CDR2 as YFSETQ. The CDR3 sequence is 16 residues long.

The gene calls are TRBV7-9 and TRBJ2-3, with D maybe TRBD2 (6 bases). V gave up 5 bases and J gave up 6 bases, with 12 bases separating them. The CDR3 loop spans 13 amino acids. Germline V gene lookup returns CDR1 SEHNR and CDR2 FQNEAQ (reference sequence). CDR3 residues: CASSLTAGDTQYF. The CDR3 nucleotides read TGTGCCAGCAGCCTCACCGCGGGGGATACGCAGTATTTT.

This rearrangement joins TRBV27 to TRBJ2-2; tentatively, D is TRBD1 (6 bases). V dropped 5 bases and J dropped 5 bases, with 21 bases sitting between them. Germline loops: CDR1 MNHEY, CDR2 SMNVEV (reference sequence). The CDR3 loop spans 17 amino acids. In nucleotides, the CDR3 is TGTGCCAGCAGTCCTCCGGGGCGGACAGTACCTACCGGGGAGCTGTTTTTT. Amino acids: CASSPPGRTVPTGELFF.

This chain joins TRBV15 and TRBJ2-7, with no clear D. This CDR3 has 13 amino acids. From germline, CDR1 is LNHNV and CDR2 YYDKDF (reference sequence). Trimming shortened V by 0 bases and J by 3 bases, and 6 bases separated the two germline ends. CDR3 residues: CATSRESYYEQYF. CDR3 bases: TGTGCCACCAGCAGAGAGTCCTACTACGAGCAGTACTTC.

V usage is TRBV9 and J usage is TRBJ2-3; a possible D gene is TRBD2 (5 bases). V dropped 6 bases and J dropped 1 base, with 12 bases sitting between them. Germline V CDR1 and CDR2: SGDLS, YYNGEE. CDR3 length: 14 residues. CDR3 nucleotides: TGTGCCAGCACTGAGGGCGCGGGCACAGATACGCAGTATTTT. This gives the protein CASTEGAGTDTQYF. Supplemented by reference TRBV9 and TRBJ2-3, the full variable domain reads DSGVTQTPKHLITATGQRVTLRCSPRSGDLSVYWYQQSLDQGLQFLIQYYNGEERAKGNILERFSAQQFPDLHSELNLSSLELGDSALYFCASTEGAGTDTQYFGPGTRLTVL.

The chain couples TRBV18 to TRBJ2-3, with a possible D match to TRBD2 (5 bases). The V end lost 4 bases, the J end lost 0 bases, and 14 bases lay between the germline ends. The germline V gene has CDR1 KGHSH and CDR2 LQKENI. This CDR3 is 16 amino acids long. The CDR3 reads CASSQNSGISTDTQYF. In DNA form, the CDR3 reads TGTGCCAGCTCACAGAACTCGGGGATTAGCACAGATACGCAGTATTTT.

The chain recombines TRBV25-1 with TRBJ2-5; 7 bases align to TRBD1. This CDR3 has 13 residues. Per the germline V gene, CDR1 is MGHDK and CDR2 is SYGVNS. The V and J ends lost 8 bases and 5 bases, in that order; junction bases with no gene match: 8. The CDR3 is CASGKTGLETQYF. For the CDR3, the DNA is TGTGCCAGCGGAAAGACAGGGCTGGAGACCCAGTACTTC.